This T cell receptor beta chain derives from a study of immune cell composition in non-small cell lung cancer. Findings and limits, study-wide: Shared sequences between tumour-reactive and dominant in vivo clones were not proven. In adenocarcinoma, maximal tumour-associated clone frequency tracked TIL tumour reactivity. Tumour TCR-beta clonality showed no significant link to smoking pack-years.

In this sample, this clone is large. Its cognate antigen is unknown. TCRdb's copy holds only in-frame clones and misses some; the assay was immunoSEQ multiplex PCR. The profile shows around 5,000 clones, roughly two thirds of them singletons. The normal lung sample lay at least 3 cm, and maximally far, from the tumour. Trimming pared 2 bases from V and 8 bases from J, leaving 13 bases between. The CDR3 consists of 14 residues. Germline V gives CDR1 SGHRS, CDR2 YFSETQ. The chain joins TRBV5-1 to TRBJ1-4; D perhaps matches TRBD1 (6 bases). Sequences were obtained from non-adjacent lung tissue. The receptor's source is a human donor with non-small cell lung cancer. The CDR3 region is CASSLQGGEEKLFF. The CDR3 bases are TGCGCCAGCAGCTTACAGGGAGGGGAGGAAAAACTGTTTTTT.